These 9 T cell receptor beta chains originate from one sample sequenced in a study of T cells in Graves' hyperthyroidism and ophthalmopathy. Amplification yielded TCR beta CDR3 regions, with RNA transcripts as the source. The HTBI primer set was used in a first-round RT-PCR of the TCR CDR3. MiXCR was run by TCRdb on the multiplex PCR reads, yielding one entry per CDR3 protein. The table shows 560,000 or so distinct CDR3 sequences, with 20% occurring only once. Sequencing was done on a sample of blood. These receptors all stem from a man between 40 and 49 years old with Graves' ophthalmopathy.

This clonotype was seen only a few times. CDR3 sequence: CASSLAAGSTNEKLFF. DNA of the CDR3: TGTGCCAGCAGCTTAGCCGCAGGGTCAACTAATGAAAAACTGTTTTTT. The V gene is TRBV7-9, the J gene TRBJ1-4; D perhaps matches TRBD1 (5 bases). There are 16 residues in the CDR3. V gave up 0 bases and J gave up 0 bases, with 8 bases separating them. In germline, CDR1 is SEHNR, CDR2 FQNEAQ (reference sequence).

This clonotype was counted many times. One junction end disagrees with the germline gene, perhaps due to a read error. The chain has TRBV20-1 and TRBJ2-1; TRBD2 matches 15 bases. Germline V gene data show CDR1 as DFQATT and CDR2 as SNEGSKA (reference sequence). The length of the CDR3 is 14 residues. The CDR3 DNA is TGCAGTGCAAGAGGACTAGCGGGGGGGCCACGTGAGTTCTTC. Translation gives CSARGLAGGPREFF.

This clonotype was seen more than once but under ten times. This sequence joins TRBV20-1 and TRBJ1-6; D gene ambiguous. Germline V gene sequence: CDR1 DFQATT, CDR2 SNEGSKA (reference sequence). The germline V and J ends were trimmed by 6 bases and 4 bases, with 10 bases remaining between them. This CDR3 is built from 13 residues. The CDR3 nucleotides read TGCAGTGCCACAAGACGGTATAATTCACCCCTCCACTTT. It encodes CSATRRYNSPLHF.

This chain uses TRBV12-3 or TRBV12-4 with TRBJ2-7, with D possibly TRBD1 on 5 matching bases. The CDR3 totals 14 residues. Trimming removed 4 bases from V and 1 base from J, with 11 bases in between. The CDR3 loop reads CASSSPDRSYEQYF. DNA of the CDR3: TGTGCCAGCAGTTCTCCCGACAGATCCTACGAGCAGTACTTC.

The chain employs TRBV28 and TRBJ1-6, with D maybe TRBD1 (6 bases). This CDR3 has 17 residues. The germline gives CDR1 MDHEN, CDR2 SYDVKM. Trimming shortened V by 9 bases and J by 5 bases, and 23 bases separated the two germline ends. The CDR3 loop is CASKGYRVLEDNSPLHF. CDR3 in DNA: TGTGCCAGTAAGGGTTACAGGGTTTTAGAGGATAATTCACCCCTCCACTTT.

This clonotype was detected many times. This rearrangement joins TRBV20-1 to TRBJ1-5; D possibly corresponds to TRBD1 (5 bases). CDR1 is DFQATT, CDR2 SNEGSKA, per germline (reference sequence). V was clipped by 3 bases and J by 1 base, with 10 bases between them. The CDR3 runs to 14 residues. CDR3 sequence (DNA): TGCAGTGCTAGGGGGGGGGACAGCAATCAGCCCCAGCATTTT. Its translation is CSARGGDSNQPQHF.

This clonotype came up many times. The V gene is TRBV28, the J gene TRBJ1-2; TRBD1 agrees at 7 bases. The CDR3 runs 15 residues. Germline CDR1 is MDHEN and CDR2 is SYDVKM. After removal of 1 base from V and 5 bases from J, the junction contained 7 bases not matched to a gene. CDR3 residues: CASSLLDRLLYGYTF. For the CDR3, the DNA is TGTGCCAGCAGTTTATTGGACAGGCTGCTTTATGGCTACACCTTC.

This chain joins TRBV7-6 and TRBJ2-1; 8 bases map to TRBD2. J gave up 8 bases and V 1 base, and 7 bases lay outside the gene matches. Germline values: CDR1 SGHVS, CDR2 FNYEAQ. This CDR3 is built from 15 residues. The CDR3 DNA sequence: TGTGCCAGCAGCTTAGACCGGGGGGGTCATGATGAGCAGTTCTTC. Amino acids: CASSLDRGGHDEQFF. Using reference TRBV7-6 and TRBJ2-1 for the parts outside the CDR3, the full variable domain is GAGVSQSPRYKVTKRGQDVALRCDPISGHVSLYWYRQALGQGPEFLTYFNYEAQQDKSGLPNDRFSAERPEGSISTLTIQRTEQRDSAMYRCASSLDRGGHDEQFFGPGTRLTVL.

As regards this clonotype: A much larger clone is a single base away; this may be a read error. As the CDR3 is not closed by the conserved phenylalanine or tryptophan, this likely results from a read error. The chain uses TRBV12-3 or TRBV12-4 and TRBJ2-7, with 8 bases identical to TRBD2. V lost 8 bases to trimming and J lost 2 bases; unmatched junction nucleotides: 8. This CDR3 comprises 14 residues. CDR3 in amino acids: CASLAGDVTYEQYL. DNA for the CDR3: TGTGCCAGCCTAGCGGGCGACGTTACCTACGAGCAGTACCTC.